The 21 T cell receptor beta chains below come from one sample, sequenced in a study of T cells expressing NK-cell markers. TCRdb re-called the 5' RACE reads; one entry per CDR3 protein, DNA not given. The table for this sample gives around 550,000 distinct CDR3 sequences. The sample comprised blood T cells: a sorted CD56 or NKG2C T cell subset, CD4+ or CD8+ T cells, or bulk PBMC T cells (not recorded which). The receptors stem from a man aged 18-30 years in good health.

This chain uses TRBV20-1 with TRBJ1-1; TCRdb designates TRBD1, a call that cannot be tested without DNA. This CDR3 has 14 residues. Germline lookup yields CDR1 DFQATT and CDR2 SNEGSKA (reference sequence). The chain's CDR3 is CSARSSGQVTEAFF.

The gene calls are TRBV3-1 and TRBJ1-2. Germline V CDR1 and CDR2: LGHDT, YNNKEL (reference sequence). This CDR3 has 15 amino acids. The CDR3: CASSQEETPNYGYTF.

The CDR3 loop reads CASSQQGESSYEQYF. The J gene is TRBJ2-7, the V gene TRBV4-1; the TCRdb D gene call, TRBD1, has no DNA to confirm it. Germline V lookup: CDR1 MGHRA, CDR2 YSYEKL. CDR3 length: 15 amino acids.

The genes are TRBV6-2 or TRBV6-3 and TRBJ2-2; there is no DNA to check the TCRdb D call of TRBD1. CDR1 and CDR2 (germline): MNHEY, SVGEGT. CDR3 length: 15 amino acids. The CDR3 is CATFRDRTNTGELFF.

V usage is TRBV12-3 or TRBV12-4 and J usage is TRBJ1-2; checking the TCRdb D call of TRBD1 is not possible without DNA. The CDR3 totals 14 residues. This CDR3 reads CATQSTGGSYGYTF.

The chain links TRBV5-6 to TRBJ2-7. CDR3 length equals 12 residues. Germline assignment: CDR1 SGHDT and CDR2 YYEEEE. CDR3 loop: CASRAGSYEQYF. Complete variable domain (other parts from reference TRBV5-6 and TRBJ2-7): DAGVTQSPTHLIKTRGQQVTLRCSPKSGHDTVSWYQQALGQGPQFIFQYYEEEERQRGNFPDRFSGHQFPNYSSELNVNALLLGDSALYLCASRAGSYEQYFGPGTRLTVT.

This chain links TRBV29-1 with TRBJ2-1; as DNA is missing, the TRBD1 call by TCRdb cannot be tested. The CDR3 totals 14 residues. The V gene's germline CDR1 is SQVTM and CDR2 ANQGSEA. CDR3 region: CSVGGGNLNNEQFF.

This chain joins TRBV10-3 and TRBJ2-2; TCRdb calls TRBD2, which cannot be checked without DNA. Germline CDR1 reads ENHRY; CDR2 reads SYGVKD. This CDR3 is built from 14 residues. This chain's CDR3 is CAITGLAGTGELFF.

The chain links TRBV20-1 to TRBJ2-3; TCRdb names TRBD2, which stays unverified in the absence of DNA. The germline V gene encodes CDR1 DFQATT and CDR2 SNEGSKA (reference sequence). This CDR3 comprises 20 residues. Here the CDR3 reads CSAREREGLMLSFSTDTQYF.

The CDR3 is CSAGAGGPSSTKNIQYF. The chain couples TRBV20-1 to TRBJ2-4; the TCRdb D gene call, TRBD1, has no DNA to confirm it. The CDR3 totals 17 residues. CDR1 and CDR2 from the germline V gene are DFQATT and SNEGSKA (reference sequence).

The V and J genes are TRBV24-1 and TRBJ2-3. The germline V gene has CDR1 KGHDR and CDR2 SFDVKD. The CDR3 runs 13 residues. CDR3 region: CATSDLMGHTQYF.

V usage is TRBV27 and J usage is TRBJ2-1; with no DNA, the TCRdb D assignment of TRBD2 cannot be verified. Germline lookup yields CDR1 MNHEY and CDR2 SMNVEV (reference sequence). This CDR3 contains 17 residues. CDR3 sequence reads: CASSSPYGTRGDNEQFF.

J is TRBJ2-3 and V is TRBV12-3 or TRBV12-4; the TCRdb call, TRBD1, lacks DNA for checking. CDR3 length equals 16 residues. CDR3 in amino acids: CASSLRTGGESDTQYF.

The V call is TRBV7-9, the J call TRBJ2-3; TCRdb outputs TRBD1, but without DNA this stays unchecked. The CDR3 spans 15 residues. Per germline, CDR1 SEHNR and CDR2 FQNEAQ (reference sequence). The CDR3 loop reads CASSPGDTSTDTQYF.

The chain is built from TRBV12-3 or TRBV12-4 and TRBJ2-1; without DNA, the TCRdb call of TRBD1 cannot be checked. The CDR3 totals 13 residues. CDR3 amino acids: CASTLGGSFEQFF.

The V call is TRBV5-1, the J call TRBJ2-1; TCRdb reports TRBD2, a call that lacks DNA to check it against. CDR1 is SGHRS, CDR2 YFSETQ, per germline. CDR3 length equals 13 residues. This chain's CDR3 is CASSAGVGNEQFF.

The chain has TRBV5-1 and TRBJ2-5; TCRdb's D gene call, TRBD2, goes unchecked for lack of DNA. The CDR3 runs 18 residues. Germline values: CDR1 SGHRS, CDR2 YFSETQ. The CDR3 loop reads CASSRGLAAGIKQETQYF.

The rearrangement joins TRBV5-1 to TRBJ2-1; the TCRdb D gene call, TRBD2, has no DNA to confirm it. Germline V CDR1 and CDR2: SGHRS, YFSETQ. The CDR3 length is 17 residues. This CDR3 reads CASTNLNSGRGQNEQFF. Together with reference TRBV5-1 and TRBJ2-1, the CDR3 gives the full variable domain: KAGVTQTPRYLIKTRGQQVTLSCSPISGHRSVSWYQQTPGQGLQFLFEYFSETQRNKGNFPGRFSGRQFSNSRSEMNVSTLELGDSALYLCASTNLNSGRGQNEQFFGPGTRLTVL.

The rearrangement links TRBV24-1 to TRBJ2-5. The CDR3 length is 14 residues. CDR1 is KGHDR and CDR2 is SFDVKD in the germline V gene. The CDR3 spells CATSESGLGETQYF.

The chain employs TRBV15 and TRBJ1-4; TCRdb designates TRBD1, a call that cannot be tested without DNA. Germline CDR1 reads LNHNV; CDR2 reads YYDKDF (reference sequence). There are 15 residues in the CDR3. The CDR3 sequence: CATSRDRQGSEKLFF.

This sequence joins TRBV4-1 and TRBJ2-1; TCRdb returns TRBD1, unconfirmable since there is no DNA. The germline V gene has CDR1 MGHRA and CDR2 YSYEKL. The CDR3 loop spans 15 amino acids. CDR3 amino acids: CASSRQGTGVNEQFF.